Below are 10 T cell receptor beta chains sequenced from a single sample in a study of human thymus T cells. Method: immunoSEQ multiplex PCR; TCRdb's copy keeps in-frame clones and lacks some. The repertoire holds more than 45,000 clones, approximately 95% seen once, with under 7% in the top ten. The sample was blood. The receptors shown here come from a boy under two years old with a congenital heart defect but otherwise immunologically healthy.

This chain uses TRBV25-1 with TRBJ2-3, with a possible D match to TRBD1 (6 bases). The CDR3 length is 14 residues. Trimming removed 4 bases at V and 2 bases at J, with 10 bases between. The germline V gene has CDR1 MGHDK and CDR2 SYGVNS. The CDR3 nucleotides are TGTGCCAGCAGTGCCACAGGGTTCACAGATACGCAGTATTTT. Residues: CASSATGFTDTQYF.

The genes are TRBV7-2 and TRBJ2-3, with 13 bases identical to TRBD2. Germline V CDR1 and CDR2: SGHTA, FQGNSA. The CDR3 is 15 amino acids. Unmatched junction bases numbered 0, after V lost 2 bases and J lost 4 bases. The CDR3, as DNA: TGTGCCAGCAGCTTAACTAGCGGGGGGGCAGATACGCAGTATTTT. It yields the protein CASSLTSGGADTQYF. The complete variable domain, with remaining parts taken from reference TRBV7-2 and TRBJ2-3, reads GAGVSQSPSNKVTEKGKDVELRCDPISGHTALYWYRQSLGQGLEFLIYFQGNSAPDKSGLPSDRFSAERTGGSVSTLTIQRTQQEDSAVYLCASSLTSGGADTQYFGPGTRLTVL.

The chain couples TRBV19 to TRBJ2-3; D gene unclear. The V end was cut by 3 bases, the J end by 2 bases, with 6 bases between. This CDR3 has 13 amino acids. The germline V gene has CDR1 LNHDA and CDR2 SQIVND (reference sequence). CDR3 residues: CASSILATDTQYF. The CDR3 nucleotides are TGTGCCAGTAGTATCCTCGCCACAGATACGCAGTATTTT. The variable domain in full, with the rest retrieved from reference TRBV19 and TRBJ2-3, is DGGITQSPKYLFRKEGQNVTLSCEQNLNHDAMYWYRQDPGQGLRLIYYSQIVNDFQKGDIAEGYSVSREKKESFPLTVTSAQKNPTAFYLCASSILATDTQYFGPGTRLTVL.

Comment on this clone: Other nucleotide sequences from this sample produce the same CDR3. The genes are TRBV6-5 and TRBJ1-6; TRBD1 aligns across 7 bases. The V gene end was trimmed by 3 bases and the J gene end by 7 bases; junction bases not matched to a gene: 3. CDR1 and CDR2 (germline): MNHEY, SVGAGI. The CDR3 runs to 14 residues. Here the CDR3 reads CASSYQGGNSPLHF. CDR3 coding DNA: TGTGCCAGCAGTTATCAGGGGGGGAATTCACCCCTCCACTTT.

The V gene is TRBV10-3, the J gene TRBJ2-2; D unclear. The length of the CDR3 is 13 residues. The ends were cut back, 10 bases at V and 2 bases at J, with 11 bases in the middle. The germline gives CDR1 ENHRY, CDR2 SYGVKD. CDR3 region: CATLTANTGELFF. The CDR3 nucleotides read TGTGCCACTCTTACGGCCAACACCGGGGAGCTGTTTTTT.

This chain links TRBV9 with TRBJ2-1, with 10 bases aligning to TRBD1. J gave up 6 bases and V 4 bases, and 4 bases lay outside the gene matches. The germline V gene encodes CDR1 SGDLS and CDR2 YYNGEE. This CDR3 comprises 14 residues. CDR3 in amino acids: CASSPGTGVNEQFF. CDR3 bases: TGTGCCAGCAGCCCCGGGACAGGGGTCAATGAGCAGTTCTTC.

In this sample, this clone turned up once. V is TRBV4-1 and J is TRBJ1-2; TRBD1 aligns across 8 bases. Germline trimming cut 8 bases from V and 4 bases from J; bases unmatched to any gene: 9. CDR1 is MGHRA and CDR2 is YSYEKL in the germline V gene. The CDR3 sequence is 14 residues long. This chain's CDR3 is CASGTGSASYGYTF. In nucleotides, the CDR3 is TGCGCCAGCGGGACAGGATCGGCTAGCTATGGCTACACCTTC.

The chain carries TRBV19 and TRBJ2-3, with TRBD2 identical over 7 bases. Losses at the gene ends were 3 bases for V and 5 bases for J; bases not matched to a gene: 14. The length of the CDR3 is 17 residues. Germline V gene lookup returns CDR1 LNHDA and CDR2 SQIVND (reference sequence). CDR3 sequence: CASSMSLGGVAEDTQYF. In nucleotides, the CDR3 is TGTGCCAGTAGTATGAGCCTTGGGGGGGTGGCGGAAGATACGCAGTATTTT. Looking up the rest from reference TRBV19 and TRBJ2-3 gives the full variable domain: DGGITQSPKYLFRKEGQNVTLSCEQNLNHDAMYWYRQDPGQGLRLIYYSQIVNDFQKGDIAEGYSVSREKKESFPLTVTSAQKNPTAFYLCASSMSLGGVAEDTQYFGPGTRLTVL.

The chain carries TRBV10-1 and TRBJ2-3; D remains unclear. V was trimmed by 0 bases and J by 1 base, leaving 14 bases between them. The CDR3 extends over 17 amino acids. Per the germline V gene, CDR1 is WNHNN and CDR2 is SYGVQD (reference sequence). This CDR3 is CASSESRGEWGTDTQYF. CDR3 nucleotides: TGCGCCAGCAGTGAGTCTCGCGGCGAATGGGGCACAGATACGCAGTATTTT.

The chain links TRBV6-1 to TRBJ1-6; D is uncertain. Germline assignment: CDR1 MNHNS and CDR2 SASEGT. V dropped 7 bases and J dropped 8 bases, with 15 bases sitting between them. The CDR3 runs 14 residues. The CDR3 bases are TGTGCCAGCAATGAGGCCAGGTACTATTCACCCCTCCACTTT. Its translation: CASNEARYYSPLHF.